This TCR beta chain was captured in a study of blood T cell repertoires in COVID-19. Trimming at V came to 6 bases and at J to 7 bases, leaving 6 bases not matched to a gene. CDR3 length: 13 residues. The germline gives CDR1 MNHEY, CDR2 SVGAGI. Per the authors' pipeline: Using reference gene primer amplification, nucleated cell counts were estimated. Sequenced by immunoSEQ multiplex PCR; TCRdb stores in-frame clones only, minus some. Clone size and V and J calls were adopted from that table, with D and trimming inferred from the DNA. The table records 250,000 to 350,000 clones, around 90% of them present only once.

The gene calls are TRBV6-5 and TRBJ1-2; 9 bases are shared with TRBD1. This TCR was sampled from a woman younger than 45 who had recovered from COVID-19. Material: PBMCs or T cells enriched from blood (not recorded which). CDR3 in DNA: TGTGCCAGCAGATCCGACAGGGGGATTGGCTACACCTTC. Amino acids: CASRSDRGIGYTF.